This T cell receptor beta chain is from a study of spatial heterogeneity in lung cancer (dated 2019 in TCRdb). Concerning the study at large: More beta-chain than alpha-chain transcripts were consistently detected, likely reflecting higher beta-chain transcript abundance. TCR repertoire features were related to nonsynonymous mutation counts determined by whole-exome sequencing of tumor tissue. In the raw uncorrected reads, each unique combination of TCR and UMI appeared more than ten times on average. At surgery, both alpha and beta chains were TCR-sequenced in roughly 200 tumor regions, 64 matched nontumor lung samples and a few dozen PBMC samples. In non-small cell lung cancer, the study made a quantitative comparison of TCR alpha and beta repertoires among multiple tumor regions, matched nontumor lung and blood. Results and caveats for the whole study, not just this receptor: Ubiquitous expanded tumor TCRs were detected in blood more often at tumor resection than at routine follow-up. Confirming at a functional level the hypothesis that regional TCRs recognize regional mutations was considered to require additional single-cell paired TCR alpha and beta sequencing.

The protocol used for the library was 5' RACE. Data came from a NextSeq 500. In the TCR library protocol, a unique molecular identifier was attached to each TCR cDNA molecule so that PCR and sequencing errors could be corrected. As for the authors' bioinformatics: Decombinator tools were used for TCR identification, UMI-based error correction and CDR3 extraction. TCRs above a frequency of 2 per 1,000, corresponding to the top 1% of the tumor frequency distribution, were defined as expanded. Renyi diversity was computed with the R vegan package after each repertoire had been subsampled 100 times to 5,000 TCRs. To build CDR3 similarity networks, amino acid triplet string-kernel similarity was used, and CDR3s were connected when their pairwise similarity was above 0.82. TCRdb's own reprocessing of the public reads used fastp at Q25 and MiXCR and kept productive beta chains. Every CDR3 protein is listed once, alongside the most common genes and DNA of its rows. V and J calls and clone size were set by TCRdb, not the authors. In all, the sample holds 60,000 to 90,000 distinct CDR3 sequences, and about an eighth of those were seen once. Jointly, the top ten make up 7.2% of the sample.

This specimen's time point label, per the study, means: sample taken at primary tumor resection. For TCR sequencing, whole RNA was extracted from tumor and nontumor lung tissue, or from cryopreserved PBMC samples, and no cell sorting was done. The donors were 65 to 90 patients from the lung TRACERx cohort who had early-stage, untreated non-small cell lung cancer. A patient was chosen for TCR sequencing only when enough RNA was available from at least two tumor regions. Including the terminal cysteine and phenylalanine, the CDR3 comprises 17 residues. Just the 51-base CDR3 DNA is kept, in frame starting at base 1. The germline V gene gives CDR1 as ENHRY and CDR2 as SYGVKD. Trimming takes 0 bases off V and 5 bases off J; junction bases not matched to a gene: 11. About this clonotype: Its antigen is currently not known. No base qualities exist here, and no much larger clone lies one base off it.

The sequences come from PBMCs, collected at surgery. The receptor's source is a male donor with early-stage non-small cell lung cancer. Rearrangement joined TRBV10-3 to TRBJ1-1, and 8 junctional nucleotides match TRBD1. The sequence in DNA is TGTGCCATCAGTGAGTCCTTAGGACAGGGTGCTGGAACTGAAGCTTTCTTT. The encoded protein is CAISESLGQGAGTEAFF.